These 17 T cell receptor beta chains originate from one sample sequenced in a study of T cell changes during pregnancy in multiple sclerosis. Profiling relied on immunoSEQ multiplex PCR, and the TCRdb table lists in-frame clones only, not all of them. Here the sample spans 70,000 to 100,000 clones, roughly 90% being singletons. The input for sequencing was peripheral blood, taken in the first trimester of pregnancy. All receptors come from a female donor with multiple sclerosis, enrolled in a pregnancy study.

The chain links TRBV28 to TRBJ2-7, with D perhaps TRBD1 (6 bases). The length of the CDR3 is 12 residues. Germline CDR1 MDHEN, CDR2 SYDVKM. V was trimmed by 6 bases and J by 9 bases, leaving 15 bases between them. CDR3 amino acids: CASRSQGPPQYF. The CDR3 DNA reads TGTGCCAGCAGATCTCAGGGGCCTCCGCAGTACTTC. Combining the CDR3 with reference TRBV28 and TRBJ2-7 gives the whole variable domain DVKVTQSSRYLVKRTGEKVFLECVQDMDHENMFWYRQDPGLGLRLIYFSYDVKMKEKGDIPEGYSVSREKKERFSLILESASTNQTSMYLCASRSQGPPQYFGPGTRLTVT.

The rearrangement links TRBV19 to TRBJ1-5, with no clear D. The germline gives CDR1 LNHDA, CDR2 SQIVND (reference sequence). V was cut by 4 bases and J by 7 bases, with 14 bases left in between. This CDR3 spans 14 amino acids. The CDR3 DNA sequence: TGTGCCAGTAGTAGTAAGCAGGTCGAACAGCCCCAGCATTTT. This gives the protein CASSSKQVEQPQHF.

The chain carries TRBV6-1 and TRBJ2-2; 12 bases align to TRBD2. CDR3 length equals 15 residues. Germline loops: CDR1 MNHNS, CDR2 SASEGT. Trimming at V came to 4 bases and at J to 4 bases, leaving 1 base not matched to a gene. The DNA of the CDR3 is TGTGCCAGCAGTGGACTAGCGGGAGTCACCGGGGAGCTGTTTTTT. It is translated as CASSGLAGVTGELFF.

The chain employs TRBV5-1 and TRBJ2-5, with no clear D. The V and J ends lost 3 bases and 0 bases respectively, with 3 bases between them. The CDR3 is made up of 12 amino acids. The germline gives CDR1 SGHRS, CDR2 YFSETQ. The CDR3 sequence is CASSSNQETQYF. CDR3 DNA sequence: TGCGCCAGCAGCTCCAACCAAGAGACCCAGTACTTC.

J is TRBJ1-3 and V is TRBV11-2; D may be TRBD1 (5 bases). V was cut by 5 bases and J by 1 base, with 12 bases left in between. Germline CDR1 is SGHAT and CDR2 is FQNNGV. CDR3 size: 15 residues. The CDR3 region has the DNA TGTGCCAGCAGCCCTGAAGGACATTCTGGAAACACCATATATTTT. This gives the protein CASSPEGHSGNTIYF.

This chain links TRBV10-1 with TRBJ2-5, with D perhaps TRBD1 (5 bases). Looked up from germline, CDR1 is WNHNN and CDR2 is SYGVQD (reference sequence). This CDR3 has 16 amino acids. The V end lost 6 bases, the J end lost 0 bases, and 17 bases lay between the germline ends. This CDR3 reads CASRTGHNWYQETQYF. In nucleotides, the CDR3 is TGCGCCAGCAGGACCGGACATAATTGGTACCAAGAGACCCAGTACTTC.

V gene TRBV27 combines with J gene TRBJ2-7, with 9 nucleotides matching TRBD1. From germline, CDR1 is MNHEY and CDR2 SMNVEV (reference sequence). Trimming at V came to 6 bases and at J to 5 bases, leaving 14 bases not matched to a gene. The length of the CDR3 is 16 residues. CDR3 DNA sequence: TGTGCCAGCAGCTACACCACCGGGACAGGGATTCACGAGCAGTACTTC. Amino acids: CASSYTTGTGIHEQYF.

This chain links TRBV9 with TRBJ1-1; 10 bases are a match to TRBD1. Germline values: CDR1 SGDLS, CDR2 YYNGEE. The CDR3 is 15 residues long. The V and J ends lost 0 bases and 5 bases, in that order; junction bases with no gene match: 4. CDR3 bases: TGTGCCAGCAGCGTAGTCGGACAGGGGGGAACTGAAGCTTTCTTT. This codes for CASSVVGQGGTEAFF.

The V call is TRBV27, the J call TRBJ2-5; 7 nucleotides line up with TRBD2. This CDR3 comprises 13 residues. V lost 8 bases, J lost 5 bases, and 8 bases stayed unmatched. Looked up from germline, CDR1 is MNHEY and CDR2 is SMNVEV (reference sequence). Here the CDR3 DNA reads TGTGCCAGCGCGCGGGGAGGGTGGGAGACCCAGTACTTC. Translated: CASARGGWETQYF.

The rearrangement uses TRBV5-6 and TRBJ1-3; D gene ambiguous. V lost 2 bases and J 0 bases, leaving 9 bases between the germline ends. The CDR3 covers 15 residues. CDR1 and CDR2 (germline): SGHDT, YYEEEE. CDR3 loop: CASSFTALSGNTIYF. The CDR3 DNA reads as TGTGCCAGCAGCTTCACTGCCCTCTCTGGAAACACCATATATTTT.

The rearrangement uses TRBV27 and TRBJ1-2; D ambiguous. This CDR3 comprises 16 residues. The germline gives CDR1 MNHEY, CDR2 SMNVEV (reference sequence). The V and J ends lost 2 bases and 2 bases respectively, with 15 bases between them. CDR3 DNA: TGTGCCAGCAGTTTAGAGGGAAATCGACTAAACTATGGCTACACCTTC. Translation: CASSLEGNRLNYGYTF.

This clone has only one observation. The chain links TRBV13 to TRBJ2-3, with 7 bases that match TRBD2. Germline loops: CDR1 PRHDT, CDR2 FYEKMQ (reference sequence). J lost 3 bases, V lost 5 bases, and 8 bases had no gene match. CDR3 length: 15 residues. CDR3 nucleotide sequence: TGTGCCAGCAGCCCCGTAGCGGGCACGACAGATACGCAGTATTTT. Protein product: CASSPVAGTTDTQYF.

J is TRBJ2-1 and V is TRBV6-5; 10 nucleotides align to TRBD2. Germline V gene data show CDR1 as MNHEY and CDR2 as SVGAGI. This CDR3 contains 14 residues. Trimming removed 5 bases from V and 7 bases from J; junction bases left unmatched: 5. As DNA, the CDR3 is TGTGCCAGCAGTGATAGCGGGAGGCGGAATGAGCAGTTCTTC. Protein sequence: CASSDSGRRNEQFF.

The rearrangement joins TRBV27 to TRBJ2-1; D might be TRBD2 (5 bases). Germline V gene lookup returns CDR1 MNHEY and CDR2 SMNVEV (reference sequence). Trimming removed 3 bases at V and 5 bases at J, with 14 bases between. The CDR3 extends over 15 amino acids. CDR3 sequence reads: CASSFHWRMDNEQFF. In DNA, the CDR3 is TGTGCCAGCAGTTTCCACTGGAGGATGGACAATGAGCAGTTCTTC.

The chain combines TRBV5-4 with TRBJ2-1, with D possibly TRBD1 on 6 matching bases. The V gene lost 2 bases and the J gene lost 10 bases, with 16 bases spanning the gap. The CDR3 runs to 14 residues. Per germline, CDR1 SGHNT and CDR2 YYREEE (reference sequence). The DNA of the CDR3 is TGTGCCAGCAGCTTTAGGACAGATCTCTCAGAGCAGTTCTTC. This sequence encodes CASSFRTDLSEQFF.

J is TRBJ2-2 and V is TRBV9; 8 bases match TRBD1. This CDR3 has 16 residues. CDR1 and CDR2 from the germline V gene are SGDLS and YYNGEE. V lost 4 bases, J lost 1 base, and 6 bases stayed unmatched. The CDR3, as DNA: TGTGCCAGCAGCCCATCCGGGACAGGGAACACCGGGGAGCTGTTTTTT. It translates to CASSPSGTGNTGELFF.

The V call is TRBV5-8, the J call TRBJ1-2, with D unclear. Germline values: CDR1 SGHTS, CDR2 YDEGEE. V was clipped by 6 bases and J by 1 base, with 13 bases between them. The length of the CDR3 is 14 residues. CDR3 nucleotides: TGTGCCAGCACCCAATTTAAGCTTAACTATGGCTACACCTTC. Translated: CASTQFKLNYGYTF.